This record covers a single T cell receptor (beta chain). Its matching antigen is unknown. In the same sample, other DNA sequences code for this CDR3. The data derive from a study of shared clonotypes between healthy human individuals. Whole-study context: Contributing individuals were two females and three males aged 18 to 49.

Healthy HIV-negative adults with no recent acute infections or vaccinations were recruited as donors. TCRdb's table, derived via immunoSEQ multiplex PCR, lists solely in-frame clones and lacks some. The repertoire includes around 1.1 million clones, about four fifths of them detected once, and 0.55% to 0.7% sits in the top ten. General study findings and limits: Sequencing depth was predicted to influence how clonotypes are shared among donors.

Germline V gene data show CDR1 as MDHEN and CDR2 as SYDVKM. The CDR3 contains 12 residues. Trimming cost V 5 bases and J 5 bases, with 9 bases left between them. The clonotype originates from a young man in good health. Some clones in this sample may be carry-over from other donors' samples. The rearrangement joins TRBV28 to TRBJ1-2; D is ambiguous. Sequenced: memory CD4+ T cells from PBMCs. The sample's subset: CD45RA-negative fraction. CDR3 loop: CASSPPGYGYTF. The CDR3 DNA reads TGTGCCAGCAGTCCGCCAGGTTATGGCTACACCTTC.